Following are 11 T cell receptor beta chains from one sample sequenced in a study of Ad26.COV2.S vaccination and SARS-CoV-2 variants. Measured with immunoSEQ multiplex PCR; TCRdb has only the in-frame clones, and not every one. Counted here are around 94,000 clones, around three quarters occurring once; the ten biggest clones make up 15% to 20%. The sequencing here drew on peripheral blood, taken after recovery from COVID-19. All receptors derive from a human donor who had recovered from COVID-19.

The chain couples TRBV4-1 to TRBJ2-6, with 7 positions matching TRBD2. The CDR3 sequence is 19 residues long. V shed 4 bases and J 0 bases; nucleotides not matched to a gene: 12. Germline assignment: CDR1 MGHRA and CDR2 YSYEKL. The CDR3 DNA reads TGCGCCAGCAGCCCCATAGGGCTAGCGGATAGCTCTGGGGCCAACGTCCTGACTTTC. It codes for CASSPIGLADSSGANVLTF.

CDR3: CASSSVGGIQYF. For the CDR3, the DNA is TGTGCCAGCTCATCGGTTGGGGGCATTCAGTACTTC. The chain employs TRBV18 and TRBJ2-4; D is perhaps TRBD1 or TRBD2 (5 bases each). Germline V lookup: CDR1 KGHSH, CDR2 LQKENI. V lost 5 bases and J 9 bases, leaving 11 bases between the germline ends. The CDR3 consists of 12 residues.

The J gene is TRBJ2-7, the V gene TRBV4-3, with a possible D match to TRBD1 (5 bases). Germline V lookup: CDR1 LGHNA, CDR2 YSLEER. Trimming removed 0 bases from V and 1 base from J, with 13 bases in between. CDR3 size: 16 residues. The CDR3 DNA follows: TGCGCCAGCAGCCAAGATAGGCGGACATTTTCCTACGAGCAGTACTTC. This translates into CASSQDRRTFSYEQYF.

The chain is built from TRBV5-4 and TRBJ1-1; tentative D call: TRBD1 (6 bases). CDR1 and CDR2 from the germline V gene are SGHNT and YYREEE (reference sequence). This CDR3 has 13 residues. V lost 4 bases, J lost 7 bases, and 14 bases lay in between. The CDR3 is CASSLPGDFEAFF. The CDR3 DNA reads TGTGCCAGCAGCCTACCAGGGGATTTTGAAGCTTTCTTT. Variable domain in full (rest from reference TRBV5-4 and TRBJ1-1): ETGVTQSPTHLIKTRGQQVTLRCSSQSGHNTVSWYQQALGQGPQFIFQYYREEENGRGNFPPRFSGLQFPNYSSELNVNALELDDSALYLCASSLPGDFEAFFGQGTRLTVV.

This rearrangement joins TRBV19 to TRBJ2-7; D may correspond to TRBD1 or TRBD2 (5 bases each). In germline, CDR1 is LNHDA, CDR2 SQIVND (reference sequence). V lost 5 bases to trimming and J lost 2 bases, with 13 bases between them. The CDR3 loop spans 14 amino acids. The CDR3 sequence: CASSRRDPTYEQYF. In DNA, the CDR3 is TGTGCCAGTAGTCGCCGGGACCCGACCTACGAGCAGTACTTC.

V is TRBV19 and J is TRBJ2-1; D possibly corresponds to TRBD2 (7 bases). CDR1 and CDR2 from the germline V gene are LNHDA and SQIVND (reference sequence). The germline V and J ends were trimmed by 0 bases and 0 bases, with 15 bases remaining between them. The CDR3 extends over 18 amino acids. DNA for the CDR3: TGTGCCAGTAGTATAGAGGGACGGCGGGGGCGCTCCTACAATGAGCAGTTCTTC. Translated, it gives CASSIEGRRGRSYNEQFF.

The chain joins TRBV2 to TRBJ1-4; 10 nucleotides align to TRBD1. J gave up 2 bases and V 3 bases, and 6 bases lay outside the gene matches. Germline CDR1 is SNHLY and CDR2 is FYNNEI. The CDR3 is made up of 17 amino acids. DNA for the CDR3: TGTGCCAGCAGTGACATTCTGACAGGGGGCACTAATGAAAAACTGTTTTTT. Its translation: CASSDILTGGTNEKLFF.

The chain joins TRBV3-1 (or the pseudogene TRBV3-2) to TRBJ2-4; TRBD1 might be the D (6 bases). Trimming shortened V by 4 bases and J by 8 bases, and 12 bases separated the two germline ends. Germline CDR1 and CDR2: LGHDT and YNNKEL (reference sequence). The CDR3 has 13 residues. CDR3 coding DNA: TGTGCCAGCAGCCCCGACAACAGGGACATTCAGTACTTC. Its protein product is CASSPDNRDIQYF.

The table lists this clone with a count of one. The chain has TRBV6-1 and TRBJ1-1; D ambiguous. Germline loops: CDR1 MNHNS, CDR2 SASEGT. The ends were cut back, 0 bases at V and 7 bases at J, with 9 bases in the middle. The CDR3 has 13 residues. CDR3 loop: CASSEAGKLEAFF. CDR3 in DNA: TGTGCCAGCAGTGAAGCGGGGAAGCTTGAAGCTTTCTTT.

J is TRBJ1-1 and V is TRBV28, with 10 positions matching TRBD1. Trimming removed 6 bases from V and 11 bases from J; junction bases left unmatched: 9. Germline CDR1 MDHEN, CDR2 SYDVKM. This CDR3 is 13 amino acids long. The CDR3 sequence is CASSRDRDRGAFF. The CDR3 DNA reads as TGTGCCAGCAGCCGTGACCGGGACAGGGGTGCTTTCTTT.

The V and J genes are TRBV14 and TRBJ2-6, with TRBD1 identical over 9 bases. This CDR3 has 19 residues. Germline CDR1 is SGHDN and CDR2 is FVKESK. The J segment lost 2 bases and the V segment lost 1 base, leaving 9 bases of the junction unmatched. CDR3 bases: TGTGCCAGCAGCCAAGTCGGGACAGGGATCATAGCTGGGGCCAACGTCCTGACTTTC. As protein: CASSQVGTGIIAGANVLTF.